The 26 T cell receptor beta chains in this list originate from one sample, sequenced in a study of T cells in pancreatic ductal adenocarcinoma. The protocol was immunoSEQ multiplex PCR, while the TCRdb copy is restricted to in-frame clones and leaves out a portion. The table includes fewer than 20,000 clones, around 91% detected once. No neoadjuvant therapy was given to the selected pancreatic ductal adenocarcinoma patients before their surgery. The material sequenced was PBMCs. The receptors were sampled from a human donor with pancreatic ductal adenocarcinoma.

The chain employs TRBV5-1 and TRBJ2-5, with 11 bases fitting TRBD1. Germline CDR1 and CDR2: SGHRS and YFSETQ. The V segment lost 4 bases and the J segment 2 bases; nucleotides outside the gene matches: 4. This CDR3 spans 15 amino acids. The DNA for the CDR3 is TGCGCCAGCAGCCTCCGGGACAGGGGGCAAGAGACCCAGTACTTC. Translation: CASSLRDRGQETQYF.

The chain recombines TRBV15 with TRBJ2-7; 11 bases are a match to TRBD1. Germline CDR1 LNHNV, CDR2 YYDKDF (reference sequence). CDR3 length: 16 amino acids. Trimming took 1 base from V and 0 from J; bases not matched to a gene: 2. Here the CDR3 DNA reads TGTGCCACCAGCAGAGTAGGGACAGGGGGCTCCTACGAGCAGTACTTC. This encodes CATSRVGTGGSYEQYF.

In its sample, this clone was seen once. This chain uses TRBV30 with TRBJ2-1, with 9 nucleotides matching TRBD1. The length of the CDR3 is 15 residues. The V segment lost 2 bases and the J segment 10 bases; nucleotides outside the gene matches: 12. Germline CDR1 reads GTSNPN; CDR2 reads SVGIG (reference sequence). The CDR3 region has the DNA TGTGCCTGGAGTCATCCCGGGACAGGGTGGTGGGAGCAGTTCTTC. Residues: CAWSHPGTGWWEQFF.

The chain links TRBV5-5 to TRBJ2-7; 8 nucleotides line up with TRBD1. Germline values: CDR1 SGHKS, CDR2 YYEKEE (reference sequence). The CDR3 covers 17 residues. V lost 0 bases, J lost 0 bases, and 8 bases stayed unmatched. CDR3 in amino acids: CASSLAAGGLSSYEQYF. CDR3 DNA: TGTGCCAGCAGCTTGGCAGCAGGGGGCTTGAGCTCCTACGAGCAGTACTTC.

V is TRBV7-6 and J is TRBJ2-7; no reliable D call. Germline CDR1 and CDR2: SGHVS and FNYEAQ. With 1 base removed from V and 5 bases from J, the gap between germline ends came to 9 bases. This CDR3 comprises 13 residues. The CDR3 DNA reads TGTGCCAGCAGCTTAGTAACAGAAGACGAGCAGTACTTC. As protein: CASSLVTEDEQYF.

The DNA for the CDR3 is TGTGCCAGCAGTGACCCTGAGGGACTAGCCGGTTACAATGAGCAGTTCTTC. Translation: CASSDPEGLAGYNEQFF. The chain employs TRBV2 and TRBJ2-1; 9 positions agree with TRBD2. The V segment lost 3 bases and the J segment 4 bases; nucleotides outside the gene matches: 10. Germline assignment: CDR1 SNHLY and CDR2 FYNNEI. The CDR3 loop spans 17 amino acids.

The chain links TRBV2 to TRBJ1-1; D is unresolved. Germline V gives CDR1 SNHLY, CDR2 FYNNEI. The CDR3 consists of 16 residues. V gave up 1 base and J gave up 0 bases, with 12 bases separating them. The CDR3 sequence is CASSEVRWVMNTEAFF. In DNA, the CDR3 is TGTGCCAGCAGTGAAGTTCGGTGGGTCATGAACACTGAAGCTTTCTTT. The whole variable domain, remainder taken from reference TRBV2 and TRBJ1-1, is EPEVTQTPSHQVTQMGQEVILRCVPISNHLYFYWYRQILGQKVEFLVSFYNNEISEKSEIFDDQFSVERPDGSNFTLKIRSTKLEDSAMYFCASSEVRWVMNTEAFFGQGTRLTVV.

J is TRBJ2-6 and V is TRBV4-2; TRBD1 matches at 7 bases. J gave up 1 base and V 0 bases, and 9 bases lay outside the gene matches. CDR3 length: 19 amino acids. CDR1 LGHNA and CDR2 YNFKEQ come from the germline V gene. CDR3 nucleotides: TGTGCCAGCAGCCAAGAAAGAGGGACAGCTGATTCTGGGGCCAACGTCCTGACTTTC. Translating it yields CASSQERGTADSGANVLTF.

This clone has just a few counts. This chain connects TRBV29-1 to TRBJ2-3; 7 positions match TRBD2. The V gene's germline CDR1 is SQVTM and CDR2 ANQGSEA. V was pared by 5 bases and J by 2 bases, with 7 bases of the junction left unmatched. This CDR3 is built from 14 residues. CDR3 DNA: TGCAGCGTTTCGGGACTATTAATCACAGATACGCAGTATTTT. Protein sequence: CSVSGLLITDTQYF.

This chain joins TRBV7-9 and TRBJ1-1; TRBD1 is a possible D gene (5 bases). The CDR3 length is 14 residues. CDR1 is SEHNR and CDR2 is FQNEAQ in the germline V gene (reference sequence). The V and J ends lost 3 bases and 4 bases respectively, with 12 bases between them. DNA for the CDR3: TGTGCCAGCAGCTTTCATCAGGGTGGCACTGAAGCTTTCTTT. Protein: CASSFHQGGTEAFF.

The rearrangement uses TRBV5-8 and TRBJ2-7; TRBD1 matches at 7 bases. Losses at the gene ends were 4 bases for V and 2 bases for J; bases not matched to a gene: 15. CDR3 length: 17 residues. The germline V gene has CDR1 SGHTS and CDR2 YDEGEE. The CDR3 reads CASSGWGKGAPAYEQYF. The CDR3, as DNA: TGTGCCAGCAGCGGATGGGGAAAGGGGGCCCCTGCCTACGAGCAGTACTTC.

The rearrangement joins TRBV27 to TRBJ2-7, with D hard to call. Trimming stripped 3 bases from V and 3 bases from J, with 6 bases between. There are 12 residues in the CDR3. Germline V gene data show CDR1 as MNHEY and CDR2 as SMNVEV (reference sequence). The CDR3 nucleotides read TGTGCCAGCAGTTTTGTCGGCTACGAGCAGTACTTC. Encoded protein: CASSFVGYEQYF.

The chain employs TRBV27 and TRBJ1-6; 7 bases fit TRBD1. The V gene end was trimmed by 4 bases and the J gene end by 0 bases; junction bases not matched to a gene: 6. The CDR3 totals 17 residues. CDR1 and CDR2 (germline): MNHEY, SMNVEV (reference sequence). CDR3 sequence: CASSYRQGSSYNSPLHF. For the CDR3, the DNA is TGTGCCAGCAGTTACCGACAGGGAAGCTCCTATAATTCACCCCTCCACTTT.

The V gene is TRBV2, the J gene TRBJ1-1; D might be TRBD1 (5 bases). CDR1 and CDR2 from the germline V gene are SNHLY and FYNNEI. Trimming took off 11 bases at V and 6 bases at J, with 16 bases between the two ends. The CDR3 extends over 12 amino acids. CDR3 in DNA: TGTGCCGGTTCAAGGGGTAACCCTGAAGCTTTCTTT. It translates to CAGSRGNPEAFF.

The chain combines TRBV27 with TRBJ1-5, with D possibly matching TRBD1 (5 bases). Trimming cost V 0 bases and J 0 bases, with 12 bases left between them. Germline V CDR1 and CDR2: MNHEY, SMNVEV (reference sequence). The CDR3 covers 17 residues. The CDR3 here is CASSLSNRGSSNQPQHF. DNA of the CDR3: TGTGCCAGCAGTTTATCGAATAGGGGAAGTAGCAATCAGCCCCAGCATTTT.

This chain connects TRBV10-1 to TRBJ2-1, with 14 bases matching TRBD2. The CDR3 extends over 18 amino acids. Germline values: CDR1 WNHNN, CDR2 SYGVQD (reference sequence). The junction had 8 bases not matched to a gene; V was cut back by 6 bases and J by 1 base. The CDR3 coding sequence is TGCGCCAGCAGGAACGGGACTAGCGGGAGTCGGTCCTACAATGAGCAGTTCTTC. This sequence encodes CASRNGTSGSRSYNEQFF.

The chain combines TRBV5-1 with TRBJ1-3, with TRBD1 matching over 8 bases. Per the germline V gene, CDR1 is SGHRS and CDR2 is YFSETQ. The CDR3 loop spans 18 amino acids. The trim removed 2 bases at V and 4 bases at J, leaving 14 bases unmatched. CDR3 DNA: TGCGCCAGCAGCTTTGTTCCCCACCCAGGGACAGGAGGAAACACCATATATTTT. This gives the protein CASSFVPHPGTGGNTIYF. Full variable domain (rest looked up from reference TRBV5-1 and TRBJ1-3): KAGVTQTPRYLIKTRGQQVTLSCSPISGHRSVSWYQQTPGQGLQFLFEYFSETQRNKGNFPGRFSGRQFSNSRSEMNVSTLELGDSALYLCASSFVPHPGTGGNTIYFGEGSWLTVV.

V and J are TRBV7-2 and TRBJ2-2; TRBD1 is a possible D gene (5 bases). The CDR3 contains 18 residues. V was pared by 2 bases and J by 1 base, with 17 bases between. Looked up from germline, CDR1 is SGHTA and CDR2 is FQGNSA. In nucleotides, the CDR3 is TGTGCCAGCAGCTTAACCCCGGGTAGGGGATTGAACACCGGGGAGCTGTTTTTT. This translates into CASSLTPGRGLNTGELFF. The whole variable domain, filled in from reference TRBV7-2 and TRBJ2-2, reads GAGVSQSPSNKVTEKGKDVELRCDPISGHTALYWYRQSLGQGLEFLIYFQGNSAPDKSGLPSDRFSAERTGGSVSTLTIQRTQQEDSAVYLCASSLTPGRGLNTGELFFGEGSRLTVL.

The V call is TRBV7-9, the J call TRBJ2-7; the match to TRBD2 covers 12 bases. The germline CDR1 and CDR2 sequences are SEHNR and FQNEAQ (reference sequence). The length of the CDR3 is 16 residues. V lost 5 bases and J lost 8; bases outside the gene matches: 13. In DNA, the CDR3 is TGTGCCAGCAGCGCGTCGTCGGGACTAGCGGGTACGCAGCAGTACTTC. Translating it yields CASSASSGLAGTQQYF. Combining the CDR3 with reference TRBV7-9 and TRBJ2-7 gives the whole variable domain DTGVSQNPRHKITKRGQNVTFRCDPISEHNRLYWYRQTLGQGPEFLTYFQNEAQLEKSRLLSDRFSAERPKGSFSTLEIQRTEQGDSAMYLCASSASSGLAGTQQYFGPGTRLTVT.

V and J are TRBV28 and TRBJ2-7, with TRBD1 matching 8 bases. The CDR3 is 15 amino acids. The V and J ends lost 5 bases and 3 bases, in that order; junction bases with no gene match: 9. CDR1 MDHEN and CDR2 SYDVKM come from the germline V gene. CDR3 sequence (DNA): TGTGCCAGCAGTCAGAGGACAGGGCTTTACTACGAGCAGTACTTC. Translated, it gives CASSQRTGLYYEQYF.

CDR3 DNA: TGTGCCAGCAGTCGGCGGGACTTCCAAGAGACCCAGTACTTC. It translates to CASSRRDFQETQYF. This chain connects TRBV14 to TRBJ2-5; a possible D gene is TRBD2 (6 bases). Germline values: CDR1 SGHDN, CDR2 FVKESK. Trimming took 6 bases from V and 1 from J, leaving 12 bases between them. The CDR3 runs to 14 residues.

This sequence joins TRBV27 and TRBJ2-7; no definite D call. The V gene lost 0 bases and the J gene lost 2 bases, with 14 bases spanning the gap. Germline V gives CDR1 MNHEY, CDR2 SMNVEV (reference sequence). CDR3 length: 16 residues. CDR3 bases: TGTGCCAGCAGTTTATCTCCCAGGTCGGCAACCTACGAGCAGTACTTC. This translates into CASSLSPRSATYEQYF.

The CDR3 protein is CASSQDLGTRGYNEQFF. In DNA, the CDR3 is TGTGCCAGCAGCCAAGATCTCGGGACTAGAGGTTACAATGAGCAGTTCTTC. This chain uses TRBV4-2 with TRBJ2-1, with 8 bases identical to TRBD2. The ends lost 0 bases at V and 4 bases at J; junction bases unmatched: 8. CDR1 and CDR2 from the germline V gene are LGHNA and YNFKEQ. CDR3 length equals 17 residues.

The V call is TRBV27, the J call TRBJ1-5, with a possible D match to TRBD1 (5 bases). CDR3 length: 18 residues. Trimming left V 0 bases short and J 2 bases short, with 17 bases between. Germline CDR1 reads MNHEY; CDR2 reads SMNVEV (reference sequence). The CDR3 region has the DNA TGTGCCAGCAGTTTATCGGTTCCGGGGTTGGGGGGCAATCAGCCCCAGCATTTT. This codes for CASSLSVPGLGGNQPQHF.

The chain links TRBV4-3 to TRBJ2-2; a possible D gene is TRBD1 (6 bases). CDR3 length: 17 amino acids. The V gene's germline CDR1 is LGHNA and CDR2 YSLEER. V was trimmed by 0 bases and J by 2 bases, leaving 13 bases between them. CDR3 in amino acids: CASSQDNRVFNTGELFF. The CDR3 nucleotides read TGCGCCAGCAGCCAAGATAACAGGGTATTCAACACCGGGGAGCTGTTTTTT.

The CDR3: CASSGPGGHGTGELFF. DNA of the CDR3: TGTGCCAGCAGCGGACCGGGGGGGCATGGCACCGGGGAGCTGTTTTTT. V gene TRBV7-6 combines with J gene TRBJ2-2; TRBD2 matches 8 bases. There are 16 residues in the CDR3. The germline V gene has CDR1 SGHVS and CDR2 FNYEAQ. V shed 5 bases and J 4 bases; nucleotides not matched to a gene: 9.